These T cell receptor beta chains were read from a single sample in a study of cytomegalovirus exposure and HLA in healthy donors. Some clones are missing from TCRdb's copy, which holds only in-frame ones; the method was immunoSEQ multiplex PCR. The profile shows just over 85,000 clones, 65% to 80% of them singletons. Sample: PBMCs. The source is a man aged 40-49 years in good health and CMV-seronegative. Both conserved end residues are part of each CDR3. D genes are given only for firm matches. The size field is filled for only some rows; it gives once, few, many or a size class.

j_gene | len | d_gene | v_gene | abundance | CDR3aa | CDR3nt
TRBJ2-2 | 14 | NA | TRBV25-1 | NA | CASSEYRETGELFF | TGTGCCAGCAGTGAATATAGGGAGACCGGGGAGCTGTTTTTT
TRBJ2-7 | 19 | TRBD1 | TRBV4-3 | NA | CASSQEWDRGFLSSYEQYF | TGCGCCAGCAGCCAAGAATGGGACAGGGGGTTCCTTAGCTCCTACGAGCAGTACTTC
TRBJ1-1 | 17 | TRBD1 | TRBV11-2 | NA | CASRQGQGANMNTEAFF | TGTGCCAGCAGACAGGGACAGGGGGCGAACATGAACACTGAAGCTTTCTTT
TRBJ2-7 | 11 | NA | TRBV6-5 | NA | CASSHLYEQYF | TGTGCCAGCAGTCACCTATACGAGCAGTACTTC
TRBJ2-1 | 18 | NA | TRBV7-2 | NA | CASRGPGQISPNHNEQFF | TGTGCCAGCAGAGGACCGGGACAAATCTCACCTAACCACAATGAGCAGTTCTTC
TRBJ1-6 | 15 | NA | TRBV9 | NA | CASSVAGQGYSPLHF | TGTGCCAGCAGCGTAGCTGGGCAGGGTTATTCACCCCTCCACTTT
TRBJ2-2 | 15 | TRBD2 | TRBV5-1 | NA | CASKAGGMNTGELFF | TGCGCCAGCAAGGCGGGGGGCATGAACACCGGGGAGCTGTTTTTT
TRBJ1-2 | 15 | NA | TRBV6-1 | NA | CASSEADTGRCGYTF | TGTGCCAGCAGTGAAGCGGATACGGGAAGGTGTGGCTACACCTTC
TRBJ2-3 | 13 | NA | TRBV14 | NA | CASSHYRGDTQYF | TGTGCCAGCAGCCATTACCGAGGAGATACGCAGTATTTT
TRBJ1-1 | 13 | NA | TRBV6-1 | NA | CASSFRDTGGAFF | TGTGCCAGCAGTTTTAGGGACACTGGGGGAGCTTTCTTT
TRBJ2-6 | 15 | NA | TRBV6-5 | few | CASSSGLSGANVLTF | TGTGCCAGCAGTTCAGGCCTCTCTGGGGCCAACGTCCTGACTTTC
TRBJ2-5 | 17 | NA | TRBV7-2 | NA | CASSLAGSAPSQETQYF | TGTGCCAGCAGCTTAGCGGGGAGCGCGCCGTCCCAAGAGACCCAGTACTTC
TRBJ1-1 | 12 | NA | TRBV28 | NA | CASSVQGTEAFF | TGTGCCAGCAGTGTCCAGGGAACTGAAGCTTTCTTT
TRBJ2-7 | 14 | TRBD1 | TRBV12-5 | NA | CASGFGTGGDEQYF | TGTGCTAGTGGTTTCGGGACAGGGGGCGACGAGCAGTACTTC
TRBJ1-1 | 17 | NA | TRBV6-4 | NA | CASSDRQRSGEDTEAFF | TGTGCCAGCAGTGATCGTCAAAGGAGCGGAGAGGACACTGAAGCTTTCTTT
TRBJ2-7 | 18 | TRBD2 | TRBV28 | NA | CASSYGSGDLVGSYEQYF | TGTGCCAGCAGTTATGGGAGCGGGGACCTTGTGGGCTCCTACGAGCAGTACTTC
TRBJ1-5 | 14 | TRBD1 | TRBV2 | NA | CASTEGQGNQPQHF | TGTGCCAGCACGGAGGGACAGGGGAATCAGCCCCAGCATTTT
TRBJ1-1 | 14 | NA | TRBV6-5 | NA | CASCVSPEATEAFF | TGTGCCAGCTGCGTCAGCCCAGAGGCTACTGAAGCTTTCTTT
TRBJ1-6 | 14 | NA | TRBV5-6 | NA | CASRPTEDNSPLHF | TGTGCCAGCAGACCCACCGAGGATAATTCACCCCTCCACTTT
TRBJ1-3 | 16 | NA | TRBV13 | NA | CASSLLGFSSGNTIYF | TGTGCCAGCAGCTTACTCGGGTTTAGCTCTGGAAACACCATATATTTT
TRBJ2-7 | 13 | NA | TRBV6-5 | NA | CASSYPSSYEQYF | TGTGCCAGCAGTTACCCGAGCTCCTACGAGCAGTACTTC
TRBJ2-3 | 19 | TRBD2 | TRBV7-9 | few | CSSSFGLGTSGGSRHTQYF | TGTTCCAGCAGCTTTGGTCTCGGGACTAGCGGGGGCTCGCGGCATACGCAGTATTTT
TRBJ1-6 | 16 | TRBD1 | TRBV19 | NA | CASSRTGSSYNSPLHF | TGTGCCAGTAGTCGGACAGGGAGCTCCTATAATTCACCCCTCCACTTT
TRBJ2-3 | 16 | TRBD2 | TRBV30 | NA | CAWSSLAGPGTDTQYF | TGTGCCTGGAGTAGTCTAGCGGGCCCTGGCACAGATACGCAGTATTTT
TRBJ1-1 | 13 | NA | TRBV19 | few | CASSAQGNTEAFF | TGTGCCAGTAGCGCACAGGGGAACACTGAAGCTTTCTTT
TRBJ1-1 | 14 | TRBD1 | TRBV7-9 | NA | CASSLGQLNTEAFF | TGTGCCAGCAGCCTGGGACAGTTGAACACTGAAGCTTTCTTT
TRBJ2-1 | 13 | TRBD2 | TRBV7-2 | NA | CASSPGLAGKQFF | TGTGCCAGCAGCCCGGGACTAGCGGGGAAGCAGTTCTTC
TRBJ1-6 | 16 | NA | TRBV5-1 | NA | CASRTELGSYNSPLHF | TGCGCCAGCAGAACAGAGTTAGGCTCCTATAATTCACCCCTCCACTTT
TRBJ2-7 | 13 | NA | TRBV4-3 | NA | CASSQDQGYEQYF | TGCGCCAGCAGCCAAGATCAGGGGTACGAGCAGTACTTC
TRBJ2-7 | 12 | NA | TRBV4-3 | NA | CASSPLNYEQYF | TGCGCCAGCAGCCCTCTAAACTACGAGCAGTACTTC
TRBJ2-3 | 15 | NA | TRBV7-6 | NA | CASSLVRGSTDTQYF | TGTGCCAGCAGCTTAGTTCGGGGGAGCACAGATACGCAGTATTTT
TRBJ2-1 | 14 | NA | TRBV7-3 | NA | CASSFGTGYNEQFF | TGTGCCAGCAGCTTCGGGACTGGTTACAATGAGCAGTTCTTC
TRBJ1-6 | 14 | NA | TRBV4-1 | NA | CASTPDFYNSPLHF | TGCGCCAGCACCCCCGACTTCTATAATTCACCCCTCCACTTT
TRBJ2-7 | 16 | NA | TRBV5-1 | few | CASSYPWRGSGNEQYF | TGCGCCAGCAGCTACCCGTGGCGGGGAAGTGGCAACGAGCAGTACTTC
TRBJ2-5 | 14 | TRBD2 | TRBV7-9 | few | CASTIAGAGETQYF | TGTGCCAGCACAATAGCGGGGGCGGGGGAGACCCAGTACTTC
TRBJ2-2 | 15 | TRBD1 | TRBV7-2 | NA | CASSFRQGGTGELFF | TGTGCCAGCAGCTTTCGACAGGGCGGAACCGGGGAGCTGTTTTTT
TRBJ1-3 | 12 | NA | TRBV7-3 | NA | CASGTSGNTIYF | TGTGCCAGCGGCACCTCTGGAAACACCATATATTTT
TRBJ1-1 | 13 | TRBD1 | TRBV2 | few | CASTLTGGTEAFF | TGTGCCAGCACTTTGACAGGGGGCACTGAAGCTTTCTTT
TRBJ2-3 | 17 | NA | TRBV5-1 | once | CASSLRGGPESTDTQYF | TGCGCCAGCAGCTTGCGAGGGGGACCCGAGAGCACAGATACGCAGTATTTT
TRBJ2-7 | 12 | NA | TRBV18 | NA | CASSSGHYEQYF | TGTGCCAGCTCGTCGGGACACTACGAGCAGTACTTC
TRBJ2-7 | 10 | NA | TRBV30 | NA | CAWSGTEQYF | TGTGCCTGGAGTGGGACAGAGCAGTACTTC
TRBJ1-2 | 15 | TRBD1 | TRBV7-3 | NA | CASSVQGFGAYGYTF | TGTGCCAGCAGCGTACAGGGGTTCGGCGCCTATGGCTACACCTTC
TRBJ2-1 | 16 | TRBD1 | TRBV14 | NA | CASSQIPGQGSDEQFF | TGTGCCAGCAGCCAAATCCCGGGACAGGGTTCGGATGAGCAGTTCTTC
TRBJ2-1 | 17 | TRBD2 | TRBV5-6 | once | CASSYRTSGSSYNEQFF | TGTGCCAGCAGCTACCGGACTAGCGGGAGCTCCTACAATGAGCAGTTCTTC
TRBJ2-1 | 15 | TRBD1 | TRBV30 | NA | CAWSVLQGVYNEQFF | TGTGCCTGGAGTGTATTACAGGGGGTTTACAATGAGCAGTTCTTC
TRBJ2-5 | 13 | NA | TRBV5-5 | few | CASSLQGGETQYF | TGTGCCAGCAGCTTACAGGGGGGGGAGACCCAGTACTTC
TRBJ1-3 | 16 | TRBD1 | TRBV7-2 | NA | CASSLGGTGVGNTIYF | TGTGCCAGCAGCTTAGGAGGGACAGGGGTTGGAAACACCATATATTTT
TRBJ2-3 | 13 | NA | TRBV2 | NA | CASSGGGTDTQYF | TGTGCCAGCAGTGGGGGGGGCACAGATACGCAGTATTTT